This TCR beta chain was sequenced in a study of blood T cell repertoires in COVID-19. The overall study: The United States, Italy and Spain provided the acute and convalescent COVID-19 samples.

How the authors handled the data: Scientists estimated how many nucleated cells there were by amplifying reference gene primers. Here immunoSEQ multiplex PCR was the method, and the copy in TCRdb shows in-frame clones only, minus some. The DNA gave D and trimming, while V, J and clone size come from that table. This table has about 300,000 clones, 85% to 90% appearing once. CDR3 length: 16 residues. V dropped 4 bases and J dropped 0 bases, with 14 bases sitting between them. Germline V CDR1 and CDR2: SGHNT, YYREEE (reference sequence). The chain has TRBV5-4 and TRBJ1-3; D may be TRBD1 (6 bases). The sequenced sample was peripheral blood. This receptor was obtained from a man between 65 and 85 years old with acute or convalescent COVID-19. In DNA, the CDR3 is TGTGCCAGCAGCCGGGACATATCGAGCTCTGGAAACACCATATATTTT. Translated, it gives CASSRDISSSGNTIYF.